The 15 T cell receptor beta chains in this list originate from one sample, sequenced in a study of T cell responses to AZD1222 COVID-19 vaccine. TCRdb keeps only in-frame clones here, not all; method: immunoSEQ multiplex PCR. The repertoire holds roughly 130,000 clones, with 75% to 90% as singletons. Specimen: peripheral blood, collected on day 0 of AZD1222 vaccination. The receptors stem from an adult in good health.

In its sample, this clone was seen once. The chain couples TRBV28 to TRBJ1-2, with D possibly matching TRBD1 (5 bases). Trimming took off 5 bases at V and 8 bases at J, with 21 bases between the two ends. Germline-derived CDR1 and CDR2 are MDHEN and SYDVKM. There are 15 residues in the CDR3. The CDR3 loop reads CASSPPGEGPSGYTF. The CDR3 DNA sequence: TGTGCCAGCAGTCCTCCTGGGGAGGGACCTTCGGGCTACACCTTC.

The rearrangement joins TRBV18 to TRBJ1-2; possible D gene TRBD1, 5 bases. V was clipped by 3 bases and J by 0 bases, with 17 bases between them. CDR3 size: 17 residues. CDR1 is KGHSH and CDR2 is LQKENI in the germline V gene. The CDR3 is CASSPPRGQPANYGYTF. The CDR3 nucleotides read TGTGCCAGCTCACCGCCGAGGGGTCAGCCAGCTAACTATGGCTACACCTTC.

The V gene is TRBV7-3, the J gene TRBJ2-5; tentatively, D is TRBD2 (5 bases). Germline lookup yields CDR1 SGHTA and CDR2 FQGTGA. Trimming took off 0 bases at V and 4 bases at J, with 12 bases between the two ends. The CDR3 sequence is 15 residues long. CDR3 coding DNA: TGTGCCAGCAGCTTAACGTCTGCCGGGGTAGAGACCCAGTACTTC. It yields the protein CASSLTSAGVETQYF.

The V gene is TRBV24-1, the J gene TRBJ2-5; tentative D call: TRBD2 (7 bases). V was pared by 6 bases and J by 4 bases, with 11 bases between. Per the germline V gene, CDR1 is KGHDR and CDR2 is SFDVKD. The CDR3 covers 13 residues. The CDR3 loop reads CATSRGGGETQYF. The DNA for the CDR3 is TGTGCCACCAGTAGGGGAGGGGGAGAGACCCAGTACTTC.

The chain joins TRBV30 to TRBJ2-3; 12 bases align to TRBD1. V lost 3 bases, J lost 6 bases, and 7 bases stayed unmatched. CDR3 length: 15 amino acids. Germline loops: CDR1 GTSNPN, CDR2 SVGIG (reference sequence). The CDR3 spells CAWRNAGQGADTQYF. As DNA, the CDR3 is TGTGCCTGGAGGAATGCGGGACAGGGGGCCGATACGCAGTATTTT.

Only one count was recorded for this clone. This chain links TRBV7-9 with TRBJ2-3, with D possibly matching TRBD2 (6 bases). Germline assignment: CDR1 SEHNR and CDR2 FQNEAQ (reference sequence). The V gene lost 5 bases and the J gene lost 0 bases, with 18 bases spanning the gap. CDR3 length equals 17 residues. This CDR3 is CASSPREPQDSTDTQYF. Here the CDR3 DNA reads TGTGCCAGCAGCCCCCGGGAGCCCCAAGATAGCACAGATACGCAGTATTTT.

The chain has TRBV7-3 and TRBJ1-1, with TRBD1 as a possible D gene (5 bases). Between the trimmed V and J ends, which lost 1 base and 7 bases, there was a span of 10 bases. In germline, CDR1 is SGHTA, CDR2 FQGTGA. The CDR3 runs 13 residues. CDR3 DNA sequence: TGTGCCAGCAGCTTAAATCCAGGGTATGAAGCTTTCTTT. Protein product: CASSLNPGYEAFF. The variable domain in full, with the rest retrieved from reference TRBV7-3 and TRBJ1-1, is GAGVSQTPSNKVTEKGKYVELRCDPISGHTALYWYRQSLGQGPEFLIYFQGTGAADDSGLPNDRFFAVRPEGSVSTLKIQRTERGDSAVYLCASSLNPGYEAFFGQGTRLTVV.

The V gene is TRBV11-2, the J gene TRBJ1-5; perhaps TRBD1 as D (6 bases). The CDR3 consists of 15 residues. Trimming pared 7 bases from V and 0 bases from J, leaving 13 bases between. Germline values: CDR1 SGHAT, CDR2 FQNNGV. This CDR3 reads CASTRDIYSNQPQHF. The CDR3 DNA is TGTGCCAGCACCAGGGACATCTATAGCAATCAGCCCCAGCATTTT.

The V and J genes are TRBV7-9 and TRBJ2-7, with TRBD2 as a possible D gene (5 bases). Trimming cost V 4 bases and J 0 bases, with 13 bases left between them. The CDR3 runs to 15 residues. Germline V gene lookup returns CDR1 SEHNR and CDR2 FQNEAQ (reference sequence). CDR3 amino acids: CASSSRTSPSYEQYF. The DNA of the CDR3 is TGTGCCAGCAGCTCCCGGACTTCCCCCTCCTACGAGCAGTACTTC.

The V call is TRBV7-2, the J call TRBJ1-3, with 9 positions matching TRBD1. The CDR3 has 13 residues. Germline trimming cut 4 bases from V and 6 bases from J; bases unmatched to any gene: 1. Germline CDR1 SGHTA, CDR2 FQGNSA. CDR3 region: CASSWTGENTIYF. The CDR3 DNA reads TGTGCCAGCAGCTGGACAGGGGAAAACACCATATATTTT. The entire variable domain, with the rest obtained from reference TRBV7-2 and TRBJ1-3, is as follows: GAGVSQSPSNKVTEKGKDVELRCDPISGHTALYWYRQSLGQGLEFLIYFQGNSAPDKSGLPSDRFSAERTGGSVSTLTIQRTQQEDSAVYLCASSWTGENTIYFGEGSWLTVV.

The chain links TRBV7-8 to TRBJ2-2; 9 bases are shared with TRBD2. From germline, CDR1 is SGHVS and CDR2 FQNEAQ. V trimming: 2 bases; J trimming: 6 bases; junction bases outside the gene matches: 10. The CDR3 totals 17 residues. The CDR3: CASSLRGGRAQAGELFF. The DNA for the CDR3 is TGTGCCAGCAGCTTAAGGGGCGGGAGGGCTCAGGCCGGGGAGCTGTTTTTT. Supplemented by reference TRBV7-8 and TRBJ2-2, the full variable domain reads GAGVSQSPRYKVAKRGQDVALRCDPISGHVSLFWYQQALGQGPEFLTYFQNEAQLDKSGLPSDRFFAERPEGSVSTLKIQRTQQEDSAVYLCASSLRGGRAQAGELFFGEGSRLTVL.

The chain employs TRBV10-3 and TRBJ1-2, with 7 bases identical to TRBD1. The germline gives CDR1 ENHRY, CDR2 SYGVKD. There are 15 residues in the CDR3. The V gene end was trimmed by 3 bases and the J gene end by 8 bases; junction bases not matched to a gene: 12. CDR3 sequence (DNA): TGTGCCATCAGTGAAGAGGTGGACAGGAGCGGCGGCTACACCTTC. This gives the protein CAISEEVDRSGGYTF.

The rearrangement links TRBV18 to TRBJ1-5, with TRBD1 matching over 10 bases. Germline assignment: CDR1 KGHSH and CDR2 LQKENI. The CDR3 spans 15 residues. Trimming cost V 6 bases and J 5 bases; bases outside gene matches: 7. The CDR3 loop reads CASSPRQGADQPQHF. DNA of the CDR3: TGTGCCAGCTCCCCAAGACAGGGGGCTGATCAGCCCCAGCATTTT. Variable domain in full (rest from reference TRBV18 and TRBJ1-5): NAGVMQNPRHLVRRRGQEARLRCSPMKGHSHVYWYRQLPEEGLKFMVYLQKENIIDESGMPKERFSAEFPKEGPSILRIQQVVRGDSAAYFCASSPRQGADQPQHFGDGTRLSIL.

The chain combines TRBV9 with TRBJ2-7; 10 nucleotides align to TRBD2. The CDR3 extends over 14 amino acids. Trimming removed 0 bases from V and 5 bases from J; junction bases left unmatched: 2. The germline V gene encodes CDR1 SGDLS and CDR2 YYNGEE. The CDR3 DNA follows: TGTGCCAGCAGCGTAGTAGCGGGAGGTAACGAGCAGTACTTC. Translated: CASSVVAGGNEQYF.

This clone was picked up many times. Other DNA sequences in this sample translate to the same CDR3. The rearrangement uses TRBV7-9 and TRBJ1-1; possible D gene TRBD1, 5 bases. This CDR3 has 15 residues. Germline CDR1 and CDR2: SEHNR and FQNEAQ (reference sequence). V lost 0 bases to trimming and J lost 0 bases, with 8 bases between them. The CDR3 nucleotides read TGTGCCAGCAGCTTAGCGGGGCAGTTGAACACTGAAGCTTTCTTT. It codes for CASSLAGQLNTEAFF.